These 8 T cell receptor beta chains share one sample of origin, sequenced in a study of blood T cell repertoires in COVID-19 (dated by TCRdb to the early 2020s). The library relied on the immunoSEQ multiplex PCR assay. TCRdb holds this immuneACCESS table with in-frame rearrangements only. Some clones are missing; in checked studies, unresolved V genes explain under half, and the rest has no known cause. This sample gives some 150,000 clones in total; just over 85% of them show up just once. Of the sample, more than 1.5% is held by the ten largest clones. Sequencing was performed on peripheral blood. Receptor source: a woman aged 60-70 years with acute or convalescent COVID-19.

The genes are TRBV29-1 and TRBJ1-1; D is unclear. Germline V gene lookup returns CDR1 SQVTM and CDR2 ANQGSEA. Trimming pared 5 bases from V and 5 bases from J, leaving 12 bases between. This CDR3 contains 12 residues. CDR3 sequence reads: CSVSLLETEAFF. DNA of the CDR3: TGCAGCGTTTCACTTTTGGAGACTGAAGCTTTCTTT.

This chain joins TRBV3-1 (or the pseudogene TRBV3-2) and TRBJ1-3; D is uncertain. Germline CDR1 LGHDT, CDR2 YNNKEL (reference sequence). V was clipped by 5 bases and J by 6 bases, with 14 bases between them. CDR3 size: 14 residues. The CDR3 region is CASSSPAGLNTIYF. The CDR3 coding sequence is TGTGCCAGCAGCTCTCCAGCAGGTCTAAACACCATATATTTT.

This chain joins TRBV9 and TRBJ1-4; 7 bases agree with TRBD1. The CDR3 spans 15 residues. Germline values: CDR1 SGDLS, CDR2 YYNGEE. Trimming took 3 bases from V and 8 from J; bases not matched to a gene: 10. The CDR3 reads CASSGGQSGGEKLFF. The CDR3 DNA sequence: TGTGCCAGCAGCGGAGGACAGTCAGGGGGGGAAAAACTGTTTTTT. The full variable domain, rest sourced from reference TRBV9 and TRBJ1-4, is DSGVTQTPKHLITATGQRVTLRCSPRSGDLSVYWYQQSLDQGLQFLIQYYNGEERAKGNILERFSAQQFPDLHSELNLSSLELGDSALYFCASSGGQSGGEKLFFGSGTQLSVL.

The sample holds a few counts of this clone. The chain joins TRBV3-1 (or the pseudogene TRBV3-2) to TRBJ2-1; perhaps TRBD2 as D (6 bases). CDR1 is LGHDT and CDR2 is YNNKEL in the germline V gene (reference sequence). The CDR3 is 14 residues long. The ends were cut back, 3 bases at V and 0 bases at J, with 6 bases in the middle. The CDR3 protein is CASSQGGSYNEQFF. CDR3 sequence (DNA): TGTGCCAGCAGCCAGGGGGGCTCCTACAATGAGCAGTTCTTC.

This chain links TRBV25-1 with TRBJ1-1; D perhaps matches TRBD1 (6 bases). The germline V gene encodes CDR1 MGHDK and CDR2 SYGVNS. Between the trimmed V and J ends, which lost 4 bases and 7 bases, there was a span of 19 bases. There are 15 residues in the CDR3. CDR3: CASSGPRQVPFEAFF. DNA for the CDR3: TGTGCCAGCAGTGGCCCTCGACAGGTCCCGTTTGAAGCTTTCTTT.

The rearrangement uses TRBV16 and TRBJ1-6; 10 positions match TRBD1. J lost 9 bases, V lost 4 bases, and 3 bases had no gene match. Germline values: CDR1 KGHSY, CDR2 FQNENV. This CDR3 contains 14 residues. CDR3 sequence reads: CASSPDRGSSPLHF. The CDR3 region has the DNA TGTGCCAGCAGCCCGGACAGGGGGTCTTCACCCCTCCACTTT.

The chain carries TRBV5-1 and TRBJ1-2, with D tentatively TRBD1 (5 bases). Germline CDR1 is SGHRS and CDR2 is YFSETQ. This CDR3 contains 13 residues. Trimming pared 0 bases from V and 4 bases from J, leaving 7 bases between. CDR3 region: CASSLAGGYGYTF. The CDR3 DNA is TGCGCCAGCAGCTTGGCCGGGGGCTATGGCTACACCTTC.

V is TRBV18 and J is TRBJ1-1; maybe TRBD1 (5 bases). The CDR3 extends over 14 amino acids. The V and J ends lost 3 bases and 4 bases respectively, with 12 bases between them. Germline CDR1 is KGHSH and CDR2 is LQKENI. This chain's CDR3 is CASSPAGLGTEAFF. The DNA for the CDR3 is TGTGCCAGCTCACCCGCGGGGCTTGGCACTGAAGCTTTCTTT.